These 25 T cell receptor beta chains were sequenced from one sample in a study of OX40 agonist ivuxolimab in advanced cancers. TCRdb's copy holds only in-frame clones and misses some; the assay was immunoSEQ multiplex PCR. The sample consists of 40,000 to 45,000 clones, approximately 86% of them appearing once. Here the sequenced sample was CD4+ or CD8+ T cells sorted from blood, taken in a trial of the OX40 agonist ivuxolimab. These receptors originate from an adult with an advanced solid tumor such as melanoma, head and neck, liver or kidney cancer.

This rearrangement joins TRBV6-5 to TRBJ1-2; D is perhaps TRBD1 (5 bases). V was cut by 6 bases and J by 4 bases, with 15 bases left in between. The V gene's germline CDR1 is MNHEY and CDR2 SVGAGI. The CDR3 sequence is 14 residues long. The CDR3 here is CASSHRDWPYGYTF. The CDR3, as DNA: TGTGCCAGCAGCCACCGGGACTGGCCCTATGGCTACACCTTC.

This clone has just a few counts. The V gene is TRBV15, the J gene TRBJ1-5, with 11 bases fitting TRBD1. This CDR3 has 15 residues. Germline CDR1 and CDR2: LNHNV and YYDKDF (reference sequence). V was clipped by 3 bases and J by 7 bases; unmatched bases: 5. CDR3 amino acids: CATSRDRGQAQPQHF. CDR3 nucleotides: TGTGCCACCAGCAGGGACAGGGGGCAGGCCCAGCCCCAGCATTTT.

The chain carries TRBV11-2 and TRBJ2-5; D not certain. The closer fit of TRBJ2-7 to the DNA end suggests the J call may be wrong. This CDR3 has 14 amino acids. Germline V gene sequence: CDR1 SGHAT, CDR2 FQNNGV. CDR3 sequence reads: CASSLGGNSYEQYF. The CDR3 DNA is TGTGCCAGCAGCTTGGGCGGCAACTCCTACGAGCAGTACTTC.

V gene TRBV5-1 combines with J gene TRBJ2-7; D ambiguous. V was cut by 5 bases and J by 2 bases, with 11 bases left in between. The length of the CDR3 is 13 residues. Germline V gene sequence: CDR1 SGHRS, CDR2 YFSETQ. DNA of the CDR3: TGCGCCAGCAGGGGCTCCAGCACCTACGAGCAGTACTTC. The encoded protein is CASRGSSTYEQYF.

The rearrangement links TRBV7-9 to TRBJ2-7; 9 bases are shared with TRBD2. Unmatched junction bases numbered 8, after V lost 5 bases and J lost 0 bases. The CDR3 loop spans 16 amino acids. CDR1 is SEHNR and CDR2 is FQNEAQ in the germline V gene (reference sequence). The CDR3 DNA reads TGTGCCAGCAGCCCCCGACTAGCGGCTCCCTCCTACGAGCAGTACTTC. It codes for CASSPRLAAPSYEQYF.

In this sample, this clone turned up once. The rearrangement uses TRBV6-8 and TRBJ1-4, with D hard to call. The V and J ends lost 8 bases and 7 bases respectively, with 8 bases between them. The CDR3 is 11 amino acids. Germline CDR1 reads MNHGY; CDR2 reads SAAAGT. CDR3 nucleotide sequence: TGTGCCAGCTCAAGCAGTGAAAAACTGTTTTTT. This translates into CASSSSEKLFF.

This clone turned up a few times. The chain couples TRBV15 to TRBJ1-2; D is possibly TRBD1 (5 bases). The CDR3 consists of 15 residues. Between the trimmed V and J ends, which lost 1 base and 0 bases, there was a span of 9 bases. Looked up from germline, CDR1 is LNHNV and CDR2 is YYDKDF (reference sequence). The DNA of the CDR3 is TGTGCCACCAGCAGAGGAAGACAGACTAACTATGGCTACACCTTC. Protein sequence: CATSRGRQTNYGYTF.

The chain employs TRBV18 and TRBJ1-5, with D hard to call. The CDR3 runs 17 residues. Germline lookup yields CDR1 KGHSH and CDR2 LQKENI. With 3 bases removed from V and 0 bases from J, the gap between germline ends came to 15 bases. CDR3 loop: CASSPTGVASSNQPQHF. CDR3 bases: TGTGCCAGCTCACCCACCGGAGTGGCCTCTAGCAATCAGCCCCAGCATTTT.

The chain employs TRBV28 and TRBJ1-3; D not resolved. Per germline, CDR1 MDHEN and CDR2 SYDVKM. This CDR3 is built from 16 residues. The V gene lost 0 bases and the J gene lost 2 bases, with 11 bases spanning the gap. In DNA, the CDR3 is TGTGCCAGCAGTTTATGGGCGGTTGCGGCTGGAAACACCATATATTTT. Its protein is CASSLWAVAAGNTIYF.

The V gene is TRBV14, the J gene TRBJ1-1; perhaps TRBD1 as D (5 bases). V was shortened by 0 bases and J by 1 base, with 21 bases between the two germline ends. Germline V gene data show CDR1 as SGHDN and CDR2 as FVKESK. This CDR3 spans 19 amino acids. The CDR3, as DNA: TGTGCCAGCAGCCAAGAACGTAACAGGATGTGGGGCTGGAACACTGAAGCTTTCTTT. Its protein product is CASSQERNRMWGWNTEAFF.

CDR3 sequence reads: CASSEEPPYNEQFF. The DNA for the CDR3 is TGTGCCAGCAGTGAAGAGCCCCCCTACAATGAGCAGTTCTTC. The V and J genes are TRBV2 and TRBJ2-1; D gene uncertain. Per the germline V gene, CDR1 is SNHLY and CDR2 is FYNNEI. This CDR3 comprises 14 residues. V lost 1 base and J lost 2, with 6 bases in between.

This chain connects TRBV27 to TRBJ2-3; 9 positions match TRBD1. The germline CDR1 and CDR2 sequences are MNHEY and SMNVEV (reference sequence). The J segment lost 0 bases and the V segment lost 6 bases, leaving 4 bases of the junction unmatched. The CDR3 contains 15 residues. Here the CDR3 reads CASSYRGPSTDTQYF. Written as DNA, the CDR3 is TGTGCCAGCAGCTACAGGGGGCCTAGCACAGATACGCAGTATTTT.

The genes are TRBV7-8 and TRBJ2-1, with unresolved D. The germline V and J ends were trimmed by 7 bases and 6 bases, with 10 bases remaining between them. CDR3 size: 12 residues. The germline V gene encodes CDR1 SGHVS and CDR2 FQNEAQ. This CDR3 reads CASKGPLNEQFF. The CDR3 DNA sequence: TGTGCCAGCAAAGGACCCCTCAATGAGCAGTTCTTC. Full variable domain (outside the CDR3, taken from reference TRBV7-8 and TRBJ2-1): GAGVSQSPRYKVAKRGQDVALRCDPISGHVSLFWYQQALGQGPEFLTYFQNEAQLDKSGLPSDRFFAERPEGSVSTLKIQRTQQEDSAVYLCASKGPLNEQFFGPGTRLTVL.

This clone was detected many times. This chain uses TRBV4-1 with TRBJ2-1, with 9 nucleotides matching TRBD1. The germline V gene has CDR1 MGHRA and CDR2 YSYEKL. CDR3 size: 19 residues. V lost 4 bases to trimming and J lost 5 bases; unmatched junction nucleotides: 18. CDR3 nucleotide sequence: TGCGCCAGCAGCCCAAGGGACAGGGTGAACCCCCTTGGGGACAATGAGCAGTTCTTC. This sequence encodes CASSPRDRVNPLGDNEQFF.

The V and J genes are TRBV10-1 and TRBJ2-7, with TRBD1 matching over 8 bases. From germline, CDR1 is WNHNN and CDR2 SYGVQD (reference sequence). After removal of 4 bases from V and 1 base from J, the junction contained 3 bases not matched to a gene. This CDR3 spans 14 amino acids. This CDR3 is CASSGGTGSYEQYF. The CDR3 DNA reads TGCGCCAGCAGTGGGGGGACAGGATCCTACGAGCAGTACTTC.

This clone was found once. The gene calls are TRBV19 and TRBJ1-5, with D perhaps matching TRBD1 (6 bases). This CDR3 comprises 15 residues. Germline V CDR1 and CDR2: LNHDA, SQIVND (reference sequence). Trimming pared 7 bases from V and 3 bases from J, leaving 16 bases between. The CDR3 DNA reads TGTGCCAGTACCCCGACAGGCGGGTTCAATCAGCCCCAGCATTTT. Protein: CASTPTGGFNQPQHF.

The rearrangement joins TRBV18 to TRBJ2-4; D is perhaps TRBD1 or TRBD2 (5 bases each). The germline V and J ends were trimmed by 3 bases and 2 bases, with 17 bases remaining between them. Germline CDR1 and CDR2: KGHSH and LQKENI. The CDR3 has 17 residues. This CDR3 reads CASSPKEAGITKNIQYF. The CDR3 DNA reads TGTGCCAGCTCACCGAAGGAGGCAGGGATCACCAAAAACATTCAGTACTTC.

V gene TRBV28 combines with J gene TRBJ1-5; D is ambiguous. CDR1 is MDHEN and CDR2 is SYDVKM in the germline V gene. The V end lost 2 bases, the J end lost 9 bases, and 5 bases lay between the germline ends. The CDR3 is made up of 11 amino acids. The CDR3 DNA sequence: TGTGCCAGCAGTTTAGGGCGGCCCCAGCATTTT. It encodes CASSLGRPQHF.

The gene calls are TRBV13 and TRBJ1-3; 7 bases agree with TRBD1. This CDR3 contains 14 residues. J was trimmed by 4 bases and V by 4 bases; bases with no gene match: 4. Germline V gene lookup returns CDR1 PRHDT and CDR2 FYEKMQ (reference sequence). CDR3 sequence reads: CASSSRTGGNTIYF. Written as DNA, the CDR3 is TGTGCCAGCAGCTCCCGGACAGGAGGAAACACCATATATTTT.

The CDR3 DNA is TGTGCCAGCAGTGGGGGGAGGTGGGACACTGAAGCTTTCTTT. Encoded protein: CASSGGRWDTEAFF. The chain couples TRBV9 to TRBJ1-1; weak D call: TRBD1 (5 bases). The CDR3 is 14 amino acids. From germline, CDR1 is SGDLS and CDR2 YYNGEE. Between the trimmed V and J ends, which lost 5 bases and 3 bases, there was a span of 14 bases.

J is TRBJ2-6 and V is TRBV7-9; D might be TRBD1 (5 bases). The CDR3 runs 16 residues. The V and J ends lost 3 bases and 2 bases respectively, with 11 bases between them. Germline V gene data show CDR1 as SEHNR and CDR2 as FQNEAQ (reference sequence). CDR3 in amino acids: CASSFDSIAGANVLTF. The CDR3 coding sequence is TGTGCCAGCAGCTTTGACAGCATCGCTGGGGCCAACGTCCTGACTTTC.

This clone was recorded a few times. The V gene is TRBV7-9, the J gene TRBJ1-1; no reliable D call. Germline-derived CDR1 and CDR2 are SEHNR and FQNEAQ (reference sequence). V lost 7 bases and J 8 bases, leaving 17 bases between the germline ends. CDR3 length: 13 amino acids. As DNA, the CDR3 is TGTGCCAGCAACCCCTCGTCGGAAGTCGAAGCTTTCTTT. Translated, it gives CASNPSSEVEAFF.

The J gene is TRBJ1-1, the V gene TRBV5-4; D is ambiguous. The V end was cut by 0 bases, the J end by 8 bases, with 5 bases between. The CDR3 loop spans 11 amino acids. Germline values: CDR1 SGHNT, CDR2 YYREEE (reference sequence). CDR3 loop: CASSLAGEAFF. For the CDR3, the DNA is TGTGCCAGCAGCTTGGCTGGAGAAGCTTTCTTT. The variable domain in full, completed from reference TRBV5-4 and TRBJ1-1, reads ETGVTQSPTHLIKTRGQQVTLRCSSQSGHNTVSWYQQALGQGPQFIFQYYREEENGRGNFPPRFSGLQFPNYSSELNVNALELDDSALYLCASSLAGEAFFGQGTRLTVV.

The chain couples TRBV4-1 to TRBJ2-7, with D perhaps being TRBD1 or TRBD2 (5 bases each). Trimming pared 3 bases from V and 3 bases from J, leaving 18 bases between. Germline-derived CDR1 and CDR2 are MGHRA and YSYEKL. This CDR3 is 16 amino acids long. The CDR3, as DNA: TGCGCCAGCAGCCAGGCCGGGACGGATAACCTCTACGAGCAGTACTTC. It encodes CASSQAGTDNLYEQYF.

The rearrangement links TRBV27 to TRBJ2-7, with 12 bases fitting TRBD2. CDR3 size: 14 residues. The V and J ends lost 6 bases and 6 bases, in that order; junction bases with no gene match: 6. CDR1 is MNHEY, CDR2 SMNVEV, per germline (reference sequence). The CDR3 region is CASSLLGLAGEQYF. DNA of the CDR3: TGTGCCAGCAGCTTACTGGGACTAGCGGGCGAGCAGTACTTC.